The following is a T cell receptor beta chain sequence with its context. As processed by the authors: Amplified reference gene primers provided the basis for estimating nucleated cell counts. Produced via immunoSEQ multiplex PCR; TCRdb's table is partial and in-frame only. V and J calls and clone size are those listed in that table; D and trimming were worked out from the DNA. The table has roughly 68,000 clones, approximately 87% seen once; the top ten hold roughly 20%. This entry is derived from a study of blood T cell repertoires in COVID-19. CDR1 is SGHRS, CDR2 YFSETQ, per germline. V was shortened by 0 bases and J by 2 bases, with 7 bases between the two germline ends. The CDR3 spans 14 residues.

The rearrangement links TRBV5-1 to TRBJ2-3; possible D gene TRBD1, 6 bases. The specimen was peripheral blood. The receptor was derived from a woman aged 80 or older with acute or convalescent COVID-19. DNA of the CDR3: TGCGCCAGCAGCTTGGTGGGACACACAGATACGCAGTATTTT. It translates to CASSLVGHTDTQYF.